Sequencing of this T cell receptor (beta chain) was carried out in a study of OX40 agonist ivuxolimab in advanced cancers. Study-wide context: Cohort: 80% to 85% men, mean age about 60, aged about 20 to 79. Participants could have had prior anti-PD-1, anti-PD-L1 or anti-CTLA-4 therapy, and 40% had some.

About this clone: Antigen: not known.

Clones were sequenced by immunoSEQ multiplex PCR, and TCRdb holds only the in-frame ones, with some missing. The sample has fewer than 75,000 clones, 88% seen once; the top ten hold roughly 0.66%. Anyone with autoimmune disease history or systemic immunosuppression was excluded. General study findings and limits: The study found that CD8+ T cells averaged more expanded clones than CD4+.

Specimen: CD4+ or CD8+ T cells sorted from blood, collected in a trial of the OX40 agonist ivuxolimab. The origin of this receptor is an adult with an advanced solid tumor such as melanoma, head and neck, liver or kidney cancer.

The CDR3 protein is CASSLGQGVAEQYF. The CDR3 region has the DNA TGCGCCAGCAGCTTGGGACAGGGGGTTGCCGAGCAGTACTTC. The chain recombines TRBV5-1 with TRBJ2-7, with 9 bases matching TRBD1. CDR1 and CDR2 (germline): SGHRS, YFSETQ. The trim removed 0 bases at V and 6 bases at J, leaving 4 bases unmatched. CDR3 length: 14 amino acids.